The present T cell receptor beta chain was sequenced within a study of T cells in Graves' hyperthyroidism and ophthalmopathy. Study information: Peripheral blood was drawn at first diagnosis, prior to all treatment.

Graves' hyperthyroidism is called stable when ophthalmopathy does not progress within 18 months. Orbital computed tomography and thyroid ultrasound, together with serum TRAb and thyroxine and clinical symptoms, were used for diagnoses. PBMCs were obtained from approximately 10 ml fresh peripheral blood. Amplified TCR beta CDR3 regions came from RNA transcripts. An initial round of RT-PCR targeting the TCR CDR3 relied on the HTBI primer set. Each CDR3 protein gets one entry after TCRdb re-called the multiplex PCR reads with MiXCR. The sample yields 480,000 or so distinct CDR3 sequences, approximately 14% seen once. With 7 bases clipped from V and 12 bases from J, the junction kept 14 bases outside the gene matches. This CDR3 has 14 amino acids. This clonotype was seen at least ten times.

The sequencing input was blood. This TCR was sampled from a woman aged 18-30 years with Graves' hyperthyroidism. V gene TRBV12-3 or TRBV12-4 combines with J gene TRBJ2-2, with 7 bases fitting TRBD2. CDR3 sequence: CASTPGTNSGKLFF. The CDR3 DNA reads TGTGCCAGCACCCCAGGGACTAATAGTGGGAAGCTGTTTTTT.